This T cell receptor (beta chain) emerged from a study of blood T cells in healthy people across ages. V lost 6 bases and J 3 bases, leaving 14 bases between the germline ends. CDR3 length equals 14 residues. Germline CDR1 is DFQATT and CDR2 is SNEGSKA (reference sequence). This clonotype showed up just a few times. A second PCR of roughly 7 to 11 cycles used a sample-barcoded 5' primer and a J-beta primer mix. CDR3-containing paired-end reads numbered at least 2.5 million in each sample. TCRdb redid the calling of the 5' RACE reads with MiXCR, one entry per CDR3 protein. The sample lists hundreds of thousands of distinct CDR3 sequences, approximately 50% occurring once.

Specimen: blood. The chain links TRBV20-1 to TRBJ2-2; no reliable D call. The source of this sequence is a woman aged 55-70 years in good health. CDR3 amino acids: CSAARRIDTGELFF. Here the CDR3 DNA reads TGCAGTGCCGCCAGGCGTATCGACACCGGGGAGCTGTTTTTT.